This TCR beta chain was obtained from a study of early stage breast cancer tumors. As for the study in general: ER+/PR+/HER2- status applied to about 80% of the 16 invasive breast tumors. Eight ER+/PR+/HER2- tumors were invasive ductal; a few were invasive lobular.

V gave up 5 bases and J gave up 1 base; unmatched junction bases: 13. Germline-derived CDR1 and CDR2 are SGHDN and FVKESK. CDR3 length equals 18 residues. Notes on the study in general: Commonly generated sequences made up most enriched TCRB sequences shared between patients.

This clone was picked up one time. Its specificity is not known. Sequencing used immunoSEQ multiplex PCR; TCRdb keeps in-frame clones, though not all of them. The table records fewer than 70,000 clones, 65% to 85% of them present only once. This clonotype originated in a person between 35 and 49 years old with breast cancer. Sequencing was performed on blood. The V and J genes are TRBV14 and TRBJ2-3; 9 nucleotides match TRBD2. The CDR3 DNA sequence: TGTGCCAGCAGCATCAAAGAGGCGGGAGGGGGTGGCACAGATACGCAGTATTTT. Protein: CASSIKEAGGGGTDTQYF.